Listed below are T cell receptor beta chains from one sample, sequenced in a study of monozygotic twins with inflammatory bowel disease. TCRdb reanalyzed the 5' RACE reads, giving one entry per CDR3 protein sequence and no DNA. The repertoire table contains about 380,000 distinct CDR3 sequences. The sample comprised blood. These receptors originate from a human donor with ulcerative colitis or Crohn's disease, or a healthy co-twin of an affected twin (not recorded which). The CDR3 runs from the conserved cysteine through the conserved F or W. Each record gives: V gene, J gene, CDR3 protein.

TRBV6-5,TRBJ2-7,CASSYRLTGLSYEQYF
TRBV29-1,TRBJ1-1,CSVEKQNTEAFF
TRBV28,TRBJ1-1,CASSFDRVAEAFF
TRBV2,TRBJ2-7,CASSDTLYSYEQYF
TRBV20-1,TRBJ1-3,CSASYGTSGGNTIYF
TRBV5-6,TRBJ2-5,CASSLGGTQPETQYF
TRBV5-1,TRBJ2-5,CASGQGAEQETQYF
TRBV20-1,TRBJ1-1,CSARDPGGPGTEAFF
TRBV27,TRBJ2-7,CASSLSDRGDYEQYF
TRBV6-5,TRBJ1-1,CASSRQGSTEAFF
TRBV6-1,TRBJ2-7,CASSDRTVGYEQYF
TRBV10-3,TRBJ1-2,CAISDTGPGYGYTF
TRBV11-2,TRBJ2-1,CASSLEGSGLASYNEQFF
TRBV7-2,TRBJ2-6,CAVRAAGGVSGANVLTF
TRBV7-9,TRBJ1-2,CASSYGRTVSYGYTF
TRBV28,TRBJ1-2,CASSLRSINNYGYTF
TRBV24-1,TRBJ1-1,CATSDHSTGGAIGEAFF
TRBV20-1,TRBJ1-4,CSARDGASANEKLFF
TRBV10-3,TRBJ2-6,CAIAGGSGANVLTF
TRBV7-3,TRBJ2-1,CASSFAQRGVQFF
TRBV6-2/TRBV6-3,TRBJ2-5,CASSPRRQLGPGRTQYF
TRBV5-1,TRBJ2-1,CASSFPDRANEQFF
TRBV19,TRBJ2-3,CASAPGTSGPSTDTQYF
TRBV5-1,TRBJ1-1,CASSWTTNTEAFF
TRBV20-1,TRBJ1-5,CSARDRREVGFISNQPQHF
TRBV5-6,TRBJ2-3,CASSSDRGLIDTQYF
TRBV3-1,TRBJ1-5,CASSQGADRNQPQHF
TRBV20-1,TRBJ2-2,CGCGRPGELFF
TRBV7-9,TRBJ1-2,CASSAENYGYTF
TRBV20-1,TRBJ1-2,CSAREGTVLYGYTF
TRBV5-5,TRBJ2-5,CASSPPLGRTQETQYF
TRBV11-2,TRBJ1-3,CASSLKGFGGARGNTIYF
TRBV5-6,TRBJ1-2,CASSFVSNANYGYTF
TRBV20-1,TRBJ1-1,CSARKSGVTEAFF
TRBV7-2,TRBJ1-2,CASSLYVGGDYTF
TRBV5-1,TRBJ2-2,CASSLEAQGPGELFF
TRBV30,TRBJ1-5,CAWNKQGALGGDQPQHF
TRBV6-5,TRBJ2-1,CASSYFAGGFLSNEQFF
TRBV5-8,TRBJ1-2,CASSLDRGRVMGGYTF
TRBV18,TRBJ1-6,CASSPGPWGSPLHF